The sample holds a few counts of the clone carrying this T cell receptor (beta chain). Its target is not known. The data derive from a study of beta chain features in type 1 diabetes. Study-level background: The patients were much like the healthy donors in age, gender and cell yields. Study-wide results and caveats: Type 1 diabetes patients showed fewer insertions and more deletions at VDJ junctions. People with Type 1 diabetes carried modestly yet significantly shorter TCRB CDR3s in all four CD4+ subsets.

The CDR3 extends over 15 amino acids. Germline CDR1 reads LNHDA; CDR2 reads SQIVND (reference sequence). Trimming took 6 bases from V and 3 from J, leaving 16 bases between them. Sequenced material consisted of expressed TCRB transcripts (all of the isolated RNA was reverse transcribed). Method: immunoSEQ multiplex PCR; TCRdb's copy keeps in-frame clones and lacks some. The sample consists of more than 350,000 clones, over 10% of them appearing once. The sequence came from a woman between 18 and 30 years old in good health. Input material: naive CD4+ T cells from blood. The J gene is TRBJ2-3, the V gene TRBV19; a possible D gene is TRBD2 (7 bases). Written as DNA, the CDR3 is TGTGCCAGTAGCCAACGGGGGGCAGGGACAGATACGCAGTATTTT. Translated, it gives CASSQRGAGTDTQYF.